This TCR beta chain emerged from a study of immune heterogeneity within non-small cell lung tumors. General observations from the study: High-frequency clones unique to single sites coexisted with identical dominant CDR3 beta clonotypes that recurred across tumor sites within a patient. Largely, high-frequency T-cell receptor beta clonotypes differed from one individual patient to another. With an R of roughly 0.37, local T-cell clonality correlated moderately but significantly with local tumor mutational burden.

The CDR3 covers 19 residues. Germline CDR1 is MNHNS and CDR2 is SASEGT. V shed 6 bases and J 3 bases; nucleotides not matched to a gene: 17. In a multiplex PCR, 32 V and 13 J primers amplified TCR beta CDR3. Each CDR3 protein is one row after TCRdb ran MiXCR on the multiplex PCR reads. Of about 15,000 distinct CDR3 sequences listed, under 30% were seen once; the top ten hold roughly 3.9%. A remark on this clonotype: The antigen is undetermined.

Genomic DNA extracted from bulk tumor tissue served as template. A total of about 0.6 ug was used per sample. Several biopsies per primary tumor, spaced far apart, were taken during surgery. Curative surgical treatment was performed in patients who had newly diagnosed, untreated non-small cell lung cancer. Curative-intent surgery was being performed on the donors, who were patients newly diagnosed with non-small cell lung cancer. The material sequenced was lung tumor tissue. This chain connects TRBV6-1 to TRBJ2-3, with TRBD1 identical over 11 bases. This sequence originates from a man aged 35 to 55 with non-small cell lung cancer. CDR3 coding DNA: TGTGCCAGCAGAACGGACAGGGGGCCTGGGGTCGCCGGTACAGATACGCAGTATTTT. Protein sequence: CASRTDRGPGVAGTDTQYF.